This passage covers 8 T cell receptor beta chains from one sample sequenced in a study of blood T cell repertoires in COVID-19. Sequenced by immunoSEQ multiplex PCR; TCRdb stores in-frame clones only, minus some. The repertoire holds under 30,000 clones, with less than 90% as singletons. Sequences were obtained from peripheral blood. The receptor source for this set is a human donor with active COVID-19. The donor label of this sample is uncertain.

There are a few counts of this clone. V is TRBV11-2 and J is TRBJ1-2; 7 bases line up with TRBD1. Germline CDR1 and CDR2: SGHAT and FQNNGV. CDR3 length equals 16 residues. V gave up 2 bases and J gave up 4 bases; unmatched junction bases: 10. This chain's CDR3 is CASSLISGTAFYGYTF. In nucleotides, the CDR3 is TGTGCCAGCAGCTTAATCTCCGGGACAGCCTTCTATGGCTACACCTTC.

Points on this clone: The sample has other DNA sequences that encode this CDR3 too. This chain joins TRBV7-9 and TRBJ2-1; tentative D call: TRBD1 (6 bases). This CDR3 has 14 amino acids. Between the trimmed V and J ends, which lost 2 bases and 5 bases, there was a span of 10 bases. In germline, CDR1 is SEHNR, CDR2 FQNEAQ (reference sequence). CDR3 in DNA: TGTGCCAGCAGCTTAACACAGGGTGACAATGAGCAGTTCTTC. This codes for CASSLTQGDNEQFF. Complete variable domain (other parts from reference TRBV7-9 and TRBJ2-1): DTGVSQNPRHKITKRGQNVTFRCDPISEHNRLYWYRQTLGQGPEFLTYFQNEAQLEKSRLLSDRFSAERPKGSFSTLEIQRTEQGDSAMYLCASSLTQGDNEQFFGPGTRLTVL.

The gene calls are TRBV27 and TRBJ2-5; maybe TRBD1 (6 bases). The germline V gene has CDR1 MNHEY and CDR2 SMNVEV (reference sequence). Trimming removed 5 bases from V and 2 bases from J, with 15 bases in between. CDR3 length: 15 amino acids. CDR3 sequence: CASSPPGQIQETQYF. The CDR3 DNA reads TGTGCCAGCAGTCCCCCCGGACAGATACAAGAGACCCAGTACTTC.

CDR3 sequence reads: CATILADYEQYF. For the CDR3, the DNA is TGCGCCACCATACTAGCGGACTACGAGCAGTACTTC. The chain recombines TRBV23-1 with TRBJ2-7; 8 nucleotides match TRBD2. TRBV23-1 qualifies as an ORF whose function is uncertain. V was clipped by 10 bases and J by 3 bases; unmatched bases: 5. The CDR3 runs 12 residues.

This rearrangement joins TRBV28 to TRBJ1-3; no firm D call. V gave up 9 bases and J gave up 8 bases, with 17 bases separating them. This CDR3 spans 13 amino acids. The V gene's germline CDR1 is MDHEN and CDR2 SYDVKM. CDR3 nucleotide sequence: TGTGCCAGTCTAAAAGGAGGGTCGGACACCATATATTTT. It encodes CASLKGGSDTIYF.

This chain uses TRBV21-1 with TRBJ2-3; TRBD1, the table's D call, was not compared with the DNA. TRBV21-1 is termed a pseudogene. The CDR3 totals 23 residues. The CDR3 region is CASSKEGTGGVRRFRYSTDTQYF. The CDR3 DNA sequence: TGTGCCAGCAGCAAGGAGGGGACAGGGGGTGTCCGGCGATTCCGATACTCCACAGATACGCAGTATTTT.

V gene TRBV10-3 combines with J gene TRBJ2-1; TRBD2 agrees at 15 bases. This CDR3 has 18 amino acids. Per the germline V gene, CDR1 is ENHRY and CDR2 is SYGVKD. J was trimmed by 5 bases and V by 6 bases; bases with no gene match: 11. This CDR3 is CAIRASGTSGGINNEQFF. In DNA, the CDR3 is TGTGCCATCAGGGCCTCGGGGACTAGCGGGGGGATCAACAATGAGCAGTTCTTC.

The chain employs TRBV7-2 and TRBJ2-7; 9 positions agree with TRBD1. This CDR3 is built from 16 residues. V trimming: 6 bases; J trimming: 1 base; junction bases outside the gene matches: 10. Germline loops: CDR1 SGHTA, CDR2 FQGNSA. CDR3 in amino acids: CASSRRPGTGSYEQYF. The CDR3 nucleotides are TGTGCCAGCAGTAGGCGGCCCGGGACAGGGTCCTACGAGCAGTACTTC.